This record covers a single TCR beta chain. The sample comes from a study of blood T cell repertoires in COVID-19. Across the study: Sites in the United States, Italy and Spain provided acute and convalescent COVID-19 samples. From T cells, B-cell-depleted T cells, or PBMCs came the material, which was cDNA or gDNA.

Authors' methods: Amplifying reference gene primers gave estimates of nucleated cell counts. This table comes from immunoSEQ multiplex PCR, and its TCRdb copy is limited to in-frame clones, with some not included. V, J and clone size derive from that table, while D and trimming were established from the DNA sequence. The sample carries more than 200,000 clones, about 86% recorded once. The sequence was obtained from a man aged 25-45 years with active or convalescent COVID-19. Sequenced sample: peripheral blood.

Here the CDR3 reads CASTWGQTEAFF. CDR3 coding DNA: TGTGCCAGCACCTGGGGGCAGACTGAAGCTTTCTTT. The rearrangement uses TRBV5-6 and TRBJ1-1, with a weak D call TRBD1 (6 bases). Germline V gene data show CDR1 as SGHDT and CDR2 as YYEEEE. This CDR3 has 12 residues. V lost 6 bases to trimming and J lost 5 bases, with 11 bases between them.